This TCR beta chain was captured by sequencing in a study of blood T cell repertoires in COVID-19 (dated by TCRdb to the early 2020s). For context, the study as a whole: Samples covering the acute and convalescent phases of COVID-19 were provided by collaborators in the United States, Italy and Spain. Deeply sampled blood TCRbeta repertoires from subjects exposed to, actively infected with, or recovered from COVID-19 were included in the dataset. The repertoires were made available in a free public database intended to serve as a resource for research on the immune response to SARS-CoV-2. The material from the prospective study consisted of cDNA or gDNA derived from T cells, B-cell-depleted T cells, or PBMCs. Where available, HLA class I and class II types were obtained from metadata supplied by the sample provider rather than from assay-based typing. The sample metadata nearly always contained a de-identified subject ID, COVID-19 status, age in years and sex. The samples were drawn from the first 160 participants of the ongoing ImmuneRACE study and from 1,254 subjects provided by 6 global collaborators.

At one collaborating source in Seattle, patients were enrolled during active infection and were followed longitudinally through the course of disease. The collaborating institutions used their own protocols to collect whole blood in K2EDTA tubes. For TCRbeta analysis, collaborators shipped samples in one of three forms: frozen whole blood, isolated PBMCs, or DNA extracted from either of those sample types. What the study reported, not specific to this receptor: How much clinical and demographic metadata was included differed by source and by participant, and the metadata was provided uncurated.

TCRbeta CDR3 regions were amplified from genomic DNA using the immunoSEQ Assay, a bias-controlled multiplex PCR. The study's processing was this. Within the assay, amplification of reference gene primers was used to estimate how many nucleated cells each sample contained. To quantify the absolute abundance of each unique TCRbeta CDR3 rearrangement, sequence reads were collapsed and filtered. For each sample, productive Simpson clonality was calculated as the square root of Simpson's diversity index across productive rearrangements. This is the immuneACCESS table as TCRdb keeps it, with only in-frame sequences that have V and J called. A part of the clones is gone; compared with another copy, unresolved V genes explain less than half, and the rest is unexplained. V and J calls and clone size follow that table, whereas D and trimming were derived from the DNA. The sample contains 250,000 to 350,000 clones, about 81% of them found a single time. The ten largest account for over 1.3% of the sample.

CDR1 and CDR2 are drawn from the germline V gene: MNHEY, SVGAGI. The junction shows trimming of 5 bases on V and 2 bases on J, and the gene matches do not reach 6 bases of it. From the cysteine through the phenylalanine, the CDR3 covers 15 amino acids. Left in the record is the CDR3 DNA by itself, 45 bases read in frame from the first base. About this clone itself: Which antigen it targets is not known. Base qualities are not at hand, and no much larger clone is one base apart.

Sequencing was performed on peripheral blood. Recombination connected TRBV6-5 to TRBJ2-3, and TRBD2 aligns with 8 junction nucleotides. The receptor was derived from a human donor with COVID-19, enrolled during active disease. The donor label of this sample is uncertain. The DNA reads TGTGCCAGCAGTCGCGATAGCGGGAACACAGATACGCAGTATTTT. This encodes CASSRDSGNTDTQYF.